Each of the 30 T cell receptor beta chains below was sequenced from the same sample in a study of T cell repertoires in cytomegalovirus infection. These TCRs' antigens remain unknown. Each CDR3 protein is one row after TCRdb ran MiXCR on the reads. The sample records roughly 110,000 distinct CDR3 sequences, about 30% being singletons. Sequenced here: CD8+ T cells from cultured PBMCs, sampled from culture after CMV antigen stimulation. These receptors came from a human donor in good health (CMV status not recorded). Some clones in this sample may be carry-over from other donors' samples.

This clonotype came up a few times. As DNA, the CDR3 is TGTGCCAGCAGGACGGCGAGTGGGGGGCTAGAGGGTGAAAAACTGTTTTTT. Amino acid sequence: CASRTASGGLEGEKLFF. The V and J genes are TRBV27 and TRBJ1-4, with D perhaps matching TRBD1 (6 bases). V was shortened by 6 bases and J by 7 bases, with 24 bases between the two germline ends. The CDR3 consists of 17 residues. The germline CDR1 and CDR2 sequences are MNHEY and SMNVEV (reference sequence).

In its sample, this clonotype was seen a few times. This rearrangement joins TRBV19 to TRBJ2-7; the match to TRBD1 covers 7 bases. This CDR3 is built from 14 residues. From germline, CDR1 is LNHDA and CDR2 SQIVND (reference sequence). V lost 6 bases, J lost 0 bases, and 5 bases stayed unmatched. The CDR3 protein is CASSHRGSSYEQYF. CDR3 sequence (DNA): TGTGCCAGTAGCCACAGGGGTAGCTCCTACGAGCAGTACTTC.

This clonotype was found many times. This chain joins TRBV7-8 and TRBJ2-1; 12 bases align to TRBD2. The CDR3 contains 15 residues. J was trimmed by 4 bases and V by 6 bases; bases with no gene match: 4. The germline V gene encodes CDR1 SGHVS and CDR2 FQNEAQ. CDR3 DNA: TGTGCCAGCAGAAGGACTAGCGGGGTGTACAATGAGCAGTTCTTC. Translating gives CASRRTSGVYNEQFF.

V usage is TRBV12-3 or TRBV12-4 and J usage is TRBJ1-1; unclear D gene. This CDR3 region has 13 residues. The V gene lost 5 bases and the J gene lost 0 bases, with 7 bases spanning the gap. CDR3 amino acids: CASSPGVNTEAFF. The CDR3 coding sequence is TGTGCCAGCAGTCCCGGGGTGAACACTGAAGCTTTCTTT.

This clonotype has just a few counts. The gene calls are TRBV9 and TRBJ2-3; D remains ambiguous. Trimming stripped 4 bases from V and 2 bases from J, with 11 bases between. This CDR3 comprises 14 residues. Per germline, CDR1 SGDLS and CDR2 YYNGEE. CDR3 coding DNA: TGTGCCAGCAGCCCTTGGGTCTCCACAGATACGCAGTATTTT. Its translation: CASSPWVSTDTQYF.

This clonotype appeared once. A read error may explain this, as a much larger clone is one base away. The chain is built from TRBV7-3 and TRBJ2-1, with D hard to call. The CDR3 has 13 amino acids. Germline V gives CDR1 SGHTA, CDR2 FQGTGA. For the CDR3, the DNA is TGTGCCGGCAGCTTTAGTTATGGGAATGAGCAGTTCTTC. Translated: CAGSFSYGNEQFF.

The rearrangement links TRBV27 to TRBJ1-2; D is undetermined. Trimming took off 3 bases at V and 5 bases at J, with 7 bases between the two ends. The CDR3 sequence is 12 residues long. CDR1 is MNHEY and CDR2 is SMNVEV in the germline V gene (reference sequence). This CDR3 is CASSLSGYGYTF. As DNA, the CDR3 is TGTGCCAGCAGTTTGTCAGGATATGGCTACACCTTC.

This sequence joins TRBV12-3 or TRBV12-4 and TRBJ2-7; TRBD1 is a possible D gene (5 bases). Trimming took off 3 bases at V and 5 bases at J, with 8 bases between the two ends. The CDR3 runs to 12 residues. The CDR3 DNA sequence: TGTGCCAGCAGTTTTGTACAGGACGAGCAGTACTTC. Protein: CASSFVQDEQYF.

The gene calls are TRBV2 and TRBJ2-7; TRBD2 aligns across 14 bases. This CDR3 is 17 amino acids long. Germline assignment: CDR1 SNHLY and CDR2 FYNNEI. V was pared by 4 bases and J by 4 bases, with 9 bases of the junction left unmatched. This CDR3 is CASSVPYGTSGGYEQYF. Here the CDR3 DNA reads TGTGCCAGCAGTGTCCCCTATGGGACTAGCGGGGGATACGAGCAGTACTTC.

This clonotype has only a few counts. CDR3 protein: CASSFSGGTDGEQFF. CDR3 coding DNA: TGTGCCAGCAGTTTTTCCGGGGGTACAGATGGTGAGCAGTTCTTC. The rearrangement links TRBV12-3 or TRBV12-4 to TRBJ2-1; tentatively, D is TRBD2 (6 bases). V dropped 3 bases and J dropped 9 bases, with 18 bases sitting between them. The CDR3 loop spans 15 amino acids.

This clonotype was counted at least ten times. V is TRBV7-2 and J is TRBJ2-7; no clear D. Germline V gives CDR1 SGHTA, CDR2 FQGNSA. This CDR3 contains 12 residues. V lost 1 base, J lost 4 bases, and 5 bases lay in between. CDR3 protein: CASSLVGYEQYF. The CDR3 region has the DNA TGTGCCAGCAGCTTAGTGGGTTACGAGCAGTACTTC.

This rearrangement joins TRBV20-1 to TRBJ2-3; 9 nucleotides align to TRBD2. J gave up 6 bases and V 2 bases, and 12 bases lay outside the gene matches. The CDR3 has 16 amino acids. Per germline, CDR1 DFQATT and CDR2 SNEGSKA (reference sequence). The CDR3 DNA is TGCAGTGCTAGAAATCCCGGGCGGGGGGGCTATGATACGCAGTATTTT. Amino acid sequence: CSARNPGRGGYDTQYF.

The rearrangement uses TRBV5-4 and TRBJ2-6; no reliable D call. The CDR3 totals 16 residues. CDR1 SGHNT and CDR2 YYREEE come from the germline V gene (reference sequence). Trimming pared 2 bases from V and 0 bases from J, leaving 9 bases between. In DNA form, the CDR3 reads TGTGCCAGCAGCTTAGGCAGAATCTCTGGGGCCAACGTCCTGACTTTC. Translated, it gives CASSLGRISGANVLTF.

CDR3 loop: CSARDLRGGFTEAFF. CDR3 nucleotide sequence: TGCAGTGCTAGAGATCTCCGGGGAGGGTTCACTGAAGCTTTCTTT. The chain couples TRBV20-1 to TRBJ1-1; D gene uncertain. V was pared by 0 bases and J by 4 bases, with 15 bases between. CDR3 length equals 15 residues. CDR1 is DFQATT and CDR2 is SNEGSKA in the germline V gene (reference sequence).

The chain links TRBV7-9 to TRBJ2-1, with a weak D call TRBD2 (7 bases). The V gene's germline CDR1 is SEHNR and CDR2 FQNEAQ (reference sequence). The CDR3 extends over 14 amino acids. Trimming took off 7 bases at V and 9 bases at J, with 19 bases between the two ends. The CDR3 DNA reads TGTGCCAGCAAGGTGGGGGGGGCGTCGCGTGAGCAGTTCTTC. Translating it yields CASKVGGASREQFF.

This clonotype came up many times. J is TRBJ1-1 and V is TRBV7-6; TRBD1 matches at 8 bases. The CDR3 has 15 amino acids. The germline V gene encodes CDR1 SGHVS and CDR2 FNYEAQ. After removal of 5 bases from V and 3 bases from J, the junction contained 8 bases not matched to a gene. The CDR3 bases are TGTGCCAGCAGCCAAGACAGGGGTAGGGACACTGAAGCTTTCTTT. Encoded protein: CASSQDRGRDTEAFF.

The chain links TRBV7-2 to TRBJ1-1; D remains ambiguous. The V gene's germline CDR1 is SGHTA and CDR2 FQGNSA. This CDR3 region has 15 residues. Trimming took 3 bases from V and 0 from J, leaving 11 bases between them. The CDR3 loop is CASSFWSEMNTEAFF. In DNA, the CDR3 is TGTGCCAGCAGCTTTTGGAGCGAGATGAACACTGAAGCTTTCTTT.

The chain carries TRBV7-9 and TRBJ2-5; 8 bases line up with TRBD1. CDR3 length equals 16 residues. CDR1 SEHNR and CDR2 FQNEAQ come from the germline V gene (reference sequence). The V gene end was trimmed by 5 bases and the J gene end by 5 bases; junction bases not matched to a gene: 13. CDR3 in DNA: TGTGCCAGCAGCACTAACCACCGGACAGGGCAGGAGACCCAGTACTTC. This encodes CASSTNHRTGQETQYF.

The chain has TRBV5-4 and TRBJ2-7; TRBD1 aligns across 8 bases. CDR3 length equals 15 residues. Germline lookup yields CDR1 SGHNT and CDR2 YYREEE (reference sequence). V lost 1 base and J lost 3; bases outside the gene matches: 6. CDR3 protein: CASSLSVTGVYEQYF. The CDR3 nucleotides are TGTGCCAGCAGCTTGTCTGTGACAGGGGTCTACGAGCAGTACTTC.

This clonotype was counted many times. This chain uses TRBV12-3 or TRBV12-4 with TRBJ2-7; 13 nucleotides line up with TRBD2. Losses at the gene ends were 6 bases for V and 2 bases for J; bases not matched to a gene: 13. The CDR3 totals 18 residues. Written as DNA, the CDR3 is TGTGCCAGCAGCCCCGGACTAGCGGGAGCCGTGATTCCCTACGAGCAGTACTTC. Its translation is CASSPGLAGAVIPYEQYF.

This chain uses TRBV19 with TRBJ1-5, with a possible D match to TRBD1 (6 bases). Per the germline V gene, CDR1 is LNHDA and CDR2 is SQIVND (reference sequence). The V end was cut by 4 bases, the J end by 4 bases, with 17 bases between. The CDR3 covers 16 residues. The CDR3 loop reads CASSRETGHTNQPQHF. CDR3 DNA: TGTGCCAGTAGTAGGGAAACGGGACATACTAATCAGCCCCAGCATTTT.

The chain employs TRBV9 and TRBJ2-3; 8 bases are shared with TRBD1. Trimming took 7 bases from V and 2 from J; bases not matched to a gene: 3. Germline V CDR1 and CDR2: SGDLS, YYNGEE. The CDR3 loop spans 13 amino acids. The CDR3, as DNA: TGTGCCAGCGGGGACAGGACCACAGATACGCAGTATTTT. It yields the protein CASGDRTTDTQYF.

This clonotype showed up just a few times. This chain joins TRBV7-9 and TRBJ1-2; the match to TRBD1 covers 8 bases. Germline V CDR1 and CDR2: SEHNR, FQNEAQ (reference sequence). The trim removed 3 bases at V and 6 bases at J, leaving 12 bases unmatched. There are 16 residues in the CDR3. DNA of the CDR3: TGTGCCAGCAGCTTCCCCGGGACAGGCAGTGAAGATGGCTACACCTTC. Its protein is CASSFPGTGSEDGYTF.

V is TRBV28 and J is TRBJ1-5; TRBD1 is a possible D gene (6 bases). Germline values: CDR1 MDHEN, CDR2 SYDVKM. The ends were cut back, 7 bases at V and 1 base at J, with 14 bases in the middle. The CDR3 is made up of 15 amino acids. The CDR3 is CASTFGTTSNQPQHF. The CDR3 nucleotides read TGTGCCAGCACCTTTGGGACAACAAGCAATCAGCCCCAGCATTTT.

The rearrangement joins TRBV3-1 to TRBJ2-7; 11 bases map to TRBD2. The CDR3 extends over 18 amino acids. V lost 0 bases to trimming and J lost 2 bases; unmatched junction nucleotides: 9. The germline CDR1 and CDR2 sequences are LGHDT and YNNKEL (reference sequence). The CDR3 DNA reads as TGTGCCAGCAGCCAAGAAGAGGCTAGCGGGGGGTCACCCTACGAGCAGTACTTC. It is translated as CASSQEEASGGSPYEQYF.

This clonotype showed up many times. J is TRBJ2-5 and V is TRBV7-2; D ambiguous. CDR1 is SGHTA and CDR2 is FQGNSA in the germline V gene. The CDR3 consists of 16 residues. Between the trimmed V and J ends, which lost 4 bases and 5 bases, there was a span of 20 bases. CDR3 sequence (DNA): TGTGCCAGCAGCTCCAGTCCCGGGCTCTCGACTGAGACCCAGTACTTC. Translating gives CASSSSPGLSTETQYF.

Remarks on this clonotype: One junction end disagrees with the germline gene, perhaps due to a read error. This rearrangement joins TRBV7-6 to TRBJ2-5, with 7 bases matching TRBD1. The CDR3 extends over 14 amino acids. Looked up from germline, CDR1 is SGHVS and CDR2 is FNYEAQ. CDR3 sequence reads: CGSSRQGYQEPQHF. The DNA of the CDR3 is TGTGGCAGCAGCCGACAGGGTTACCAAGAGCCCCAGCACTTC.

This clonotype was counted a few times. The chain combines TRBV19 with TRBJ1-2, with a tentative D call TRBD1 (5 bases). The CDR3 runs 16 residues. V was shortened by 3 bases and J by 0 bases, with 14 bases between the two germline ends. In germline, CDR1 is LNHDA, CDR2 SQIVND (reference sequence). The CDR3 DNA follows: TGTGCCAGTAGTATGCAGGGATGGGTTCCTAACTATGGCTACACCTTC. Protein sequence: CASSMQGWVPNYGYTF. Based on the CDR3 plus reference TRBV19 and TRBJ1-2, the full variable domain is DGGITQSPKYLFRKEGQNVTLSCEQNLNHDAMYWYRQDPGQGLRLIYYSQIVNDFQKGDIAEGYSVSREKKESFPLTVTSAQKNPTAFYLCASSMQGWVPNYGYTFGSGTRLTVV.

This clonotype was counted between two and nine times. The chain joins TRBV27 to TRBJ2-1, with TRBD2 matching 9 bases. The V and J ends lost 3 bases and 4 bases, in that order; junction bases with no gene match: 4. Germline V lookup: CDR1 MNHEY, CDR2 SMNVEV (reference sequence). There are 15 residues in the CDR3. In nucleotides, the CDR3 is TGTGCCAGCAGTTTGCGGGCGGGGGGGTACAATGAGCAGTTCTTC. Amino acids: CASSLRAGGYNEQFF.

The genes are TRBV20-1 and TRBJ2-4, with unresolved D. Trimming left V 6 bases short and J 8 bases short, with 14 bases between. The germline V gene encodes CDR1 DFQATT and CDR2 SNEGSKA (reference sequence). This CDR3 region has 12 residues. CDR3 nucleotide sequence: TGCAGTGCCCCCGAGGAACAAGACATTCAGTACTTC. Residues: CSAPEEQDIQYF.